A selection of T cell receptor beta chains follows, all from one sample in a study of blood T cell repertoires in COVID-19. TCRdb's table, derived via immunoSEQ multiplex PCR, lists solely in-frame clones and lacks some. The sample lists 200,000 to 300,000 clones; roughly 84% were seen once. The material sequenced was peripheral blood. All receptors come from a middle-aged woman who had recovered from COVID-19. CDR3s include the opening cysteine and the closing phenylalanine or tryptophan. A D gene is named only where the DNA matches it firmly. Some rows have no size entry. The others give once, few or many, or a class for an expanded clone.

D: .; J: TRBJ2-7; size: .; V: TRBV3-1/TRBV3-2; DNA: TGTGCCAGCAGCCAAGGGCCGGGAACCTACGAGCAGTACTTC; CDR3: CASSQGPGTYEQYF
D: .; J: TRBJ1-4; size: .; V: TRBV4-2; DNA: TGTGCCAGCAGCCTATCCGCCCGACAGACTAATGAAAAACTGTTTTTT; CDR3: CASSLSARQTNEKLFF
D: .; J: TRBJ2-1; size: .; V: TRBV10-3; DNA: TGTGCCATCAGTGAAGGACAATGGGAGCAGTTCTTC; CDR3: CAISEGQWEQFF
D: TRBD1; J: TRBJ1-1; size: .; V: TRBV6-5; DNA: TGTGCCAGCAGCGGAGGGGGCTGGACTGAAGCTTTCTTT; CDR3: CASSGGGWTEAFF
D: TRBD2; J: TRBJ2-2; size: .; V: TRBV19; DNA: TGTGCCAGTATGGCTCGGCGGGGGGGGGAGCTGTTTTTT; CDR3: CASMARRGGELFF
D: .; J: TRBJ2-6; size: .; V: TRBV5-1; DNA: TGCGCCAGCAGCTTGGCAGTTGCTGGGGCCAACGTCCTGACTTTC; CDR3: CASSLAVAGANVLTF
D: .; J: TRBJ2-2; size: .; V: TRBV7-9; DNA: TGTGCCAGCAGCGGGAGGAAGGCCGGGGAGCTGTTTTTT; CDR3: CASSGRKAGELFF
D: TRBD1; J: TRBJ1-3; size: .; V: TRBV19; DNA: TGTGCCACTACGTCTGGACAGGGGATAGGAAACACCATATATTTT; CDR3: CATTSGQGIGNTIYF
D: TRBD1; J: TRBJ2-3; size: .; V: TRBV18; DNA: TGTGCCAGCTCACCACCGGGCAGGGGGCCCTTAGGGGATACGCAGTATTTT; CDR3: CASSPPGRGPLGDTQYF
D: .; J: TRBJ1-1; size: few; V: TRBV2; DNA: TGTGCCAGCACCCCGGGGATGAACACTGAAGCTTTCTTT; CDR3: CASTPGMNTEAFF
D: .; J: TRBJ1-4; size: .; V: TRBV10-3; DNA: TGTGCCATCAGTGAGTCAGAAGGAGCCCTTAATGCTAATGAAAAACTGTTTTTT; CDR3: CAISESEGALNANEKLFF
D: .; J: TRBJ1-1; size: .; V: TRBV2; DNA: TGTGCCAGCAGCGGGACTCCGAAGACTGAAGCTTTCTTT; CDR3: CASSGTPKTEAFF
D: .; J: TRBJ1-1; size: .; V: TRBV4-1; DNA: TGCGCCAGCAGCCAAGACGGGAGTGGGTCTGAAGCTTTCTTT; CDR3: CASSQDGSGSEAFF
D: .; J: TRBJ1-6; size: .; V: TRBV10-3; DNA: TGTGCCACCGCTGAGACAGGAGTGTCGTGGTCACCCCTCCACTTT; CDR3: CATAETGVSWSPLHF
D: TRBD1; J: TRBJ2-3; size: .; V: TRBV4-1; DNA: TGCGCCAGCAGCCCCGCGGGACAGGTGGAAAAGACGCAGTATTTT; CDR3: CASSPAGQVEKTQYF
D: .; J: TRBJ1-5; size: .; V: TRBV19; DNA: TGTGCCAGTAGTATTCAGCGGGGGGCCACCTATAGCAATCAGCCCCAGCATTTT; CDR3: CASSIQRGATYSNQPQHF
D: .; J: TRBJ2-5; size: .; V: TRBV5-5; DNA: TGTGCCAGCAGCTTGTCGGGGAAAGAGACCCAGTACTTC; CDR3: CASSLSGKETQYF
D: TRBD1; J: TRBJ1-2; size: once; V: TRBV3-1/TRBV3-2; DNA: TGTGCCAGCAGACACAGGGGGGACTATGGCTACACCTTC; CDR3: CASRHRGDYGYTF
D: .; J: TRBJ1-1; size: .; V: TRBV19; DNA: TGTGCCAGTAGTATTCCAGGACAGAACACTGAAGCTTTCTTT; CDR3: CASSIPGQNTEAFF
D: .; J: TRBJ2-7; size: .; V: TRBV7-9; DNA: TGTGCCAGCAAAAGGTTGAAAGCGGGCGAGCAGTACTTC; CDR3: CASKRLKAGEQYF
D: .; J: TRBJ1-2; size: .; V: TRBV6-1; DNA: TGTGCCAGCAGTGATACAGGTCCCTACTATGGCTACACCTTC; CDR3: CASSDTGPYYGYTF
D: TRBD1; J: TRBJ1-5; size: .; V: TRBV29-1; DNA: TGCAGCGTCGCCCGAGGGACAGGGGACAATCAGCCCCAGCATTTT; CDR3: CSVARGTGDNQPQHF
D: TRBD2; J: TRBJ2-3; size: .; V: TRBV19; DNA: TGTGCCAGTAGTCCTTACCGACTAGCGGGGGGCACAGATACGCAGTATTTT; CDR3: CASSPYRLAGGTDTQYF
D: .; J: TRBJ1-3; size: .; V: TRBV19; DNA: TGTGCCAGCCTTAGTCGGCAGGTCGACTCTGGAAACACCATATATTTT; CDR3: CASLSRQVDSGNTIYF
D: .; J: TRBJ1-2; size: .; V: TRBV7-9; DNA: TGTGCCAGCAGCTCGGGGTATCTTGATGGCTACACCTTC; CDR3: CASSSGYLDGYTF
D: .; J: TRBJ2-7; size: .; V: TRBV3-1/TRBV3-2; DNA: TGTGCCAGCAGCCAAGACGGCACAGGAGTCTACGAGCAGTACTTC; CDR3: CASSQDGTGVYEQYF
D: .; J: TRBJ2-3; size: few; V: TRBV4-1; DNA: TGCGCCAGCAGCCAAGTGGGAGGGGGGCAGGCGCTCACAGATACGCAGTATTTT; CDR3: CASSQVGGGQALTDTQYF
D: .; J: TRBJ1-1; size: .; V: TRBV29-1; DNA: TGCAGCGTTACAATTCAGGGGAACACTGAAGCTTTCTTT; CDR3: CSVTIQGNTEAFF
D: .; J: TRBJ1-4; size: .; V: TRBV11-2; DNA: TGTGCCAGCAGCAAGTTAGGTACGCTCGGCGGTGAAAAACTGTTTTTT; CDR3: CASSKLGTLGGEKLFF
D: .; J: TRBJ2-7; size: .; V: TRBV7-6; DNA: TGTGCCAGCAGCTTCTACCCCCCGACAGTTTCCTACGAGCAGTACTTC; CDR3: CASSFYPPTVSYEQYF
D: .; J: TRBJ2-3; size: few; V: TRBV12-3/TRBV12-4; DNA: TGTGCCAGCTGGCGGGGGCTGGCAGATACGCAGTATTTT; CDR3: CASWRGLADTQYF
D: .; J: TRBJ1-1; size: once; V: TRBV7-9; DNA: TGTGCCAGCAGCTTATTTCGAATCCGGGCTGAAGCTTTCTTT; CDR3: CASSLFRIRAEAFF
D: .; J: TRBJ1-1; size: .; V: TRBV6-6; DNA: TGTGCCAGCAGTTACTCAGAGTCTGAAGCTTTCTTT; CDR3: CASSYSESEAFF
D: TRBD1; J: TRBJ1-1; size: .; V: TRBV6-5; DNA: TGTGCCAGCCGCAGCCTGACAGGGGAAGCTTTCTTT; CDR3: CASRSLTGEAFF
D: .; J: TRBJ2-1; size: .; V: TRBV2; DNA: TGTGCCAGCGAGGGAAGGCGCAATGAGCAGTTCTTC; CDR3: CASEGRRNEQFF
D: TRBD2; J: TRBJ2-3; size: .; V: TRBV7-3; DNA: TGTGCCAGCAGTACCGGGACTAGCGACGGTACGCAGTATTTT; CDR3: CASSTGTSDGTQYF
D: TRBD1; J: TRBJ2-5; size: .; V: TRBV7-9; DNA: TGTGCCAGCAGCTCCAGGACAGGGTCAGAGACCCAGTACTTC; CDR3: CASSSRTGSETQYF
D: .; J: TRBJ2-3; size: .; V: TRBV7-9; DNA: TGTGCCAGCAGCACGAACAGGGGCACAGATACGCAGTATTTT; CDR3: CASSTNRGTDTQYF